This TCR beta chain is drawn from a study of metastatic and nonmetastatic thyroid tumors. TCRdb reprocessed the PCR reads via MiXCR. Of some 15,000 clones listed, roughly 21% were seen once; the top ten hold just under 7.5%. No patient received treatment before thyroid surgery. The CDR3 length is 14 residues. Germline V gives CDR1 MNHNS, CDR2 SASEGT. The J segment lost 4 bases and the V segment lost 10 bases, leaving 7 bases of the junction unmatched. This sequence was found in a female donor with papillary thyroid cancer or a benign thyroid nodule (not recorded which). Some clones in this sample may be carry-over from other donors' samples. J is TRBJ1-6 and V is TRBV6-1; the match to TRBD1 covers 7 bases. Sequencing input: adjacent normal tissue. The CDR3 DNA is TGTGCCATGGGACAGTGGGCTTATAATTCACCCCTCCACTTT. Its translation: CAMGQWAYNSPLHF.